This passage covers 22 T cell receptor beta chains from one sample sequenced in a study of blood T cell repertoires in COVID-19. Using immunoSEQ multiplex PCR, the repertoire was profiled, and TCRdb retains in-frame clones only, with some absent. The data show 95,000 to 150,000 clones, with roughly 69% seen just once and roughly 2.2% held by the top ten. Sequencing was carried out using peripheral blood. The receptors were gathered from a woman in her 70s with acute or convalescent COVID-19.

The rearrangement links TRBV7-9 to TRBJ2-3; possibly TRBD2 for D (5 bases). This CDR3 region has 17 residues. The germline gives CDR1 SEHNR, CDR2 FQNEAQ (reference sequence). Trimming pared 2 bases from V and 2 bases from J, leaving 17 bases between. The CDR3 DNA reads TGTGCCAGCAGCTTAAGAGCTGAATGGGGAGCCACAGATACGCAGTATTTT. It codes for CASSLRAEWGATDTQYF. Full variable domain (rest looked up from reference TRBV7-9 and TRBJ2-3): DTGVSQNPRHKITKRGQNVTFRCDPISEHNRLYWYRQTLGQGPEFLTYFQNEAQLEKSRLLSDRFSAERPKGSFSTLEIQRTEQGDSAMYLCASSLRAEWGATDTQYFGPGTRLTVL.

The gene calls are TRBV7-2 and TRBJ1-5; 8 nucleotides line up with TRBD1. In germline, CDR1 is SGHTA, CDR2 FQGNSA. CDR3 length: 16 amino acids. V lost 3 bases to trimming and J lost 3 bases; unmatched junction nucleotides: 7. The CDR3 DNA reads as TGTGCCAGCAGCTTGCGCCAGGGGGCAGACAATCAGCCCCAGCATTTT. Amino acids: CASSLRQGADNQPQHF.

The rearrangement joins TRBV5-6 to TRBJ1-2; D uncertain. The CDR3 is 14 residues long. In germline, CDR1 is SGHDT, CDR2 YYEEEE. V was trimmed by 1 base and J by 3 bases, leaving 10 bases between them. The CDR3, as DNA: TGTGCCAGCAGCTTGCTGGAGACTGACTATGGCTACACCTTC. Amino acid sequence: CASSLLETDYGYTF.

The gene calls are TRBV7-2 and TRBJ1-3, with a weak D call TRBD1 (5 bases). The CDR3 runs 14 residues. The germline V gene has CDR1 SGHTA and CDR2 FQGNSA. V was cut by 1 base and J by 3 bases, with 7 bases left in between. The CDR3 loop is CASSLGGGGNTIYF. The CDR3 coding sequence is TGTGCCAGCAGCTTAGGGGGCGGTGGAAACACCATATATTTT.

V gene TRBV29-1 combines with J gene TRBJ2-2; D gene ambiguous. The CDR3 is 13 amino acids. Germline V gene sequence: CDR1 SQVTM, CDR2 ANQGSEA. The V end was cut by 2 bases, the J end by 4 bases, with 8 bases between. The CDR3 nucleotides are TGCAGCGTTGAACGAGGCCTCACCGGGGAGCTGTTTTTT. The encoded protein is CSVERGLTGELFF.

Here the CDR3 DNA reads TGCGCCAGCAGTGGAAACAGGGCGAGCTCCTACAATGAGCAGTTCTTC. This translates into CASSGNRASSYNEQFF. The chain combines TRBV10-1 with TRBJ2-1; a possible D gene is TRBD1 (6 bases). This CDR3 is 16 amino acids long. CDR1 is WNHNN, CDR2 SYGVQD, per germline (reference sequence). V was cut by 4 bases and J by 0 bases, with 13 bases left in between.

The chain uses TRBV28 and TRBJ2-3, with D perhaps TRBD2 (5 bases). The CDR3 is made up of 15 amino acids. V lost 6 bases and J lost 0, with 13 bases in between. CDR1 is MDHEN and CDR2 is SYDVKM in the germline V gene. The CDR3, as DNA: TGTGCCAGCAGCAGCCAGAGCGGTAGCACAGATACGCAGTATTTT. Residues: CASSSQSGSTDTQYF.

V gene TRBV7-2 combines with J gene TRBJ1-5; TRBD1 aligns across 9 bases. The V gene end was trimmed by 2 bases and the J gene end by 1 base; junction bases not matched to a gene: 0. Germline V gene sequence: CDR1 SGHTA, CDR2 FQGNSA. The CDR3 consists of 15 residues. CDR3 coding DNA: TGTGCCAGCAGCTTAACAGGGGGCAGCAATCAGCCCCAGCATTTT. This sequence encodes CASSLTGGSNQPQHF.

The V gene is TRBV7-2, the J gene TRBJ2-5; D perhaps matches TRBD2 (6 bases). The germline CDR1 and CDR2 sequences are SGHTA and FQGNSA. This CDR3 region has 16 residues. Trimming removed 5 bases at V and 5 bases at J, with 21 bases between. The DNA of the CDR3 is TGTGCCAGCAGCGATCGTGCCGGGCCCAGCGGGGAGACCCAGTACTTC. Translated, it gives CASSDRAGPSGETQYF.

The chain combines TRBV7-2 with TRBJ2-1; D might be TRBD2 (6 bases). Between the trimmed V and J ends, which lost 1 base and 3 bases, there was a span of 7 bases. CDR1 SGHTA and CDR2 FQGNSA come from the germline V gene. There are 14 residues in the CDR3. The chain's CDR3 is CASSLDGGYNEQFF. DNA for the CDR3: TGTGCCAGCAGCTTAGACGGGGGCTACAATGAGCAGTTCTTC.

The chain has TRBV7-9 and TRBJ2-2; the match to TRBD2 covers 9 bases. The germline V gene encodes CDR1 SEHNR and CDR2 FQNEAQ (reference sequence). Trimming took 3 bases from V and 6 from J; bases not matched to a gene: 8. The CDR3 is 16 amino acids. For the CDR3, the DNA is TGTGCCAGCAGCTTCCCGGCGGGAGGGGAAGCCGGGGAGCTGTTTTTT. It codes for CASSFPAGGEAGELFF.

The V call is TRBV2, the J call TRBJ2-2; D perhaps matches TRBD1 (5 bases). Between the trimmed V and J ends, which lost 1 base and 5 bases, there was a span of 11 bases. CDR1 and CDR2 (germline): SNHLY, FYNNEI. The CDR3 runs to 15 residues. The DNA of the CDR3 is TGTGCCAGCAGTGAAGGACAGCCACGAACCGGGGAGCTGTTTTTT. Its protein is CASSEGQPRTGELFF.

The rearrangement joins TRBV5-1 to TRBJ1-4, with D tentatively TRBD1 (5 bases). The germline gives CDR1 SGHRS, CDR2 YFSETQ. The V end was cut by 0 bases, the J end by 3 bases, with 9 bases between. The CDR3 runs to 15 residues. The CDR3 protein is CASSLAGGANEKLFF. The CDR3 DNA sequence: TGCGCCAGCAGCTTGGCCGGGGGGGCTAATGAAAAACTGTTTTTT. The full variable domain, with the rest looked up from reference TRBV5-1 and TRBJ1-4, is KAGVTQTPRYLIKTRGQQVTLSCSPISGHRSVSWYQQTPGQGLQFLFEYFSETQRNKGNFPGRFSGRQFSNSRSEMNVSTLELGDSALYLCASSLAGGANEKLFFGSGTQLSVL.

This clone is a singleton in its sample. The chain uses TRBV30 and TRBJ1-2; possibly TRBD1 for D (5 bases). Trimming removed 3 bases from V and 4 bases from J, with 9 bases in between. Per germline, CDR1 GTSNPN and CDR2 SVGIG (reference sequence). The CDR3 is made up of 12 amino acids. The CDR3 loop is CAWRGRGYGYTF. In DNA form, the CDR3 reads TGTGCCTGGAGGGGGCGAGGCTATGGCTACACCTTC.

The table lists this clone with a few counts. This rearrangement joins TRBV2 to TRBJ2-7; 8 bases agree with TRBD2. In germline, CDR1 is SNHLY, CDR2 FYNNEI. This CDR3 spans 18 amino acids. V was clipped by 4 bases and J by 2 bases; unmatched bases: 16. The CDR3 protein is CASSVPGLGKGLAYEQYF. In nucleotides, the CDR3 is TGTGCCAGCAGTGTACCGGGACTAGGGAAGGGCCTGGCCTACGAGCAGTACTTC.

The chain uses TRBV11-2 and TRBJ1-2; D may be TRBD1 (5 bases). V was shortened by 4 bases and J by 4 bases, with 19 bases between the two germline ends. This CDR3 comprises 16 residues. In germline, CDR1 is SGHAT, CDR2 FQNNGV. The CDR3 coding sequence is TGTGCCAGCAGCTCCCTAAAGCGGGGGTACGGCTATGGCTACACCTTC. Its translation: CASSSLKRGYGYGYTF.

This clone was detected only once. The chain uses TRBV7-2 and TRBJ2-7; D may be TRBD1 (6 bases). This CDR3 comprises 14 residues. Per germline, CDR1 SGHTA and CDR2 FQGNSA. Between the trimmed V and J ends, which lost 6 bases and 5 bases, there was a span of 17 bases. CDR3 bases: TGTGCCAGCAGACCCGGGACAATCTTCCACGAGCAGTACTTC. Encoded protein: CASRPGTIFHEQYF.

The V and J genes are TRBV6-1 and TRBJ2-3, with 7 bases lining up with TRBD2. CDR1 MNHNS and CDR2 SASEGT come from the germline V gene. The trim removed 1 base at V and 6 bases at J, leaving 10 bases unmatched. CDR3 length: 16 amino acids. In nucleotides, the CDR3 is TGTGCCAGCAGTGAAGTTAGGGGCGGGGGTTCGGATACGCAGTATTTT. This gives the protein CASSEVRGGGSDTQYF.

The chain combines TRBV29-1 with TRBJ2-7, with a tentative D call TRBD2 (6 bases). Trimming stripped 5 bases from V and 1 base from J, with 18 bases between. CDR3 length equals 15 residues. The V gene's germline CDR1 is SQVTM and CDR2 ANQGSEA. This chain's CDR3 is CSVRRDFRTSYEQYF. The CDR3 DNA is TGCAGCGTTCGCCGGGACTTCAGAACGTCCTACGAGCAGTACTTC.

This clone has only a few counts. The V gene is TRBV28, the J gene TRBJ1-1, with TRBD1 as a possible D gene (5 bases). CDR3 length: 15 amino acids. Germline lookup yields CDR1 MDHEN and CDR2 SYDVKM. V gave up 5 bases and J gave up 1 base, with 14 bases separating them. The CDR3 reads CASSTPDRWNTEAFF. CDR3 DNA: TGTGCCAGCAGTACCCCCGACAGATGGAACACTGAAGCTTTCTTT.

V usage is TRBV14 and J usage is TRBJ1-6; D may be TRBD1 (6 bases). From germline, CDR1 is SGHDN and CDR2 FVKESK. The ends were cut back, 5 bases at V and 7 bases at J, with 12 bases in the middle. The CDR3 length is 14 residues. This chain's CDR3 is CASSYRALNSPLHF. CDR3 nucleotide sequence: TGTGCCAGCAGCTACAGGGCACTCAATTCACCCCTCCACTTT.

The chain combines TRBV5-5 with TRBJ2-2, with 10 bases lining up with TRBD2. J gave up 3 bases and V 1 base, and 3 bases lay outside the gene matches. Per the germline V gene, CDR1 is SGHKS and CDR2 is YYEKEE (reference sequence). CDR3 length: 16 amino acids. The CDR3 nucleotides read TGTGCCAGCAGCTTGCAAGCGGGGGGGTACACCGGGGAGCTGTTTTTT. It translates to CASSLQAGGYTGELFF.